Listed below are T cell receptor beta chains from one sample, sequenced in a study of blood T cell repertoires in COVID-19. The repertoire was sequenced with immunoSEQ multiplex PCR; TCRdb's copy has only in-frame clones and lacks some. The table lists about 350,000 clones, 85% to 90% of them singletons. The material sequenced was PBMCs or T cells enriched from blood (not recorded which). These receptors originate from a young woman who had been exposed to COVID-19. Each CDR3 is given with its conserved first and last residue. The order of the fields is clone size, V gene, J gene, D gene, CDR3 protein, CDR3 DNA. A D gene is named only where the DNA matches it firmly. Rows may omit the clone size; those that give it use once, few, many or a size class.

clone_size: NA
v_call: TRBV5-1
j_call: TRBJ2-3
d_call: TRBD2
cdr3_aa: CASTGGLNTDTQYF
cdr3_nt: TGCGCCAGCACCGGGGGACTAAACACAGATACGCAGTATTTT

clone_size: NA
v_call: TRBV7-2
j_call: TRBJ1-1
d_call: NA
cdr3_aa: CASSFRGEAFF
cdr3_nt: TGTGCCAGCAGCTTTCGCGGTGAAGCTTTCTTT

clone_size: NA
v_call: TRBV10-3
j_call: TRBJ1-1
d_call: NA
cdr3_aa: CAISESVGDAFF
cdr3_nt: TGTGCCATCAGTGAGTCAGTCGGAGATGCTTTCTTT

clone_size: NA
v_call: TRBV11-2
j_call: TRBJ1-2
d_call: NA
cdr3_aa: CASSVGGGYTF
cdr3_nt: TGTGCCAGCAGCGTTGGAGGCGGCTACACCTTC

clone_size: NA
v_call: TRBV7-9
j_call: TRBJ1-1
d_call: NA
cdr3_aa: CASSLEGLNTEAFF
cdr3_nt: TGTGCCAGCAGCTTAGAGGGGTTGAACACTGAAGCTTTCTTT

clone_size: NA
v_call: TRBV19
j_call: TRBJ2-3
d_call: TRBD1
cdr3_aa: CASRPQGATDTQYF
cdr3_nt: TGTGCCAGTCGACCTCAGGGGGCGACAGATACGCAGTATTTT

clone_size: NA
v_call: TRBV7-9
j_call: TRBJ1-4
d_call: TRBD1
cdr3_aa: CASSLPKDTGATNEKLFF
cdr3_nt: TGTGCCAGCAGCTTACCAAAGGACACAGGGGCAACTAATGAAAAACTGTTTTTT

clone_size: once
v_call: TRBV5-1
j_call: TRBJ1-1
d_call: NA
cdr3_aa: CASSPTGGMNTEAFF
cdr3_nt: TGCGCCAGCAGCCCGACCGGGGGAATGAACACTGAAGCTTTCTTT

clone_size: NA
v_call: TRBV3-1/TRBV3-2
j_call: TRBJ1-2
d_call: NA
cdr3_aa: CASRSGGNYGYTF
cdr3_nt: TGTGCCAGCAGGTCCGGGGGGAACTATGGCTACACCTTC

clone_size: NA
v_call: TRBV7-9
j_call: TRBJ1-3
d_call: TRBD1
cdr3_aa: CASSLINVGQGAKGNTIYF
cdr3_nt: TGTGCCAGCAGCTTGATTAACGTAGGACAGGGGGCGAAAGGAAACACCATATATTTT

clone_size: NA
v_call: TRBV27
j_call: TRBJ2-2
d_call: TRBD2
cdr3_aa: CASSLSSGGNTGELFF
cdr3_nt: TGTGCCAGCAGTCTCTCTAGCGGAGGGAACACCGGGGAGCTGTTTTTT

clone_size: NA
v_call: TRBV28
j_call: TRBJ2-1
d_call: TRBD2
cdr3_aa: CASSGGGLAGEEQFF
cdr3_nt: TGTGCCAGCAGTGGGGGAGGACTAGCAGGCGAGGAGCAGTTCTTC

clone_size: NA
v_call: TRBV11-1
j_call: TRBJ1-1
d_call: NA
cdr3_aa: CASSLRGFAEAFF
cdr3_nt: TGTGCCAGCAGCCTACGGGGGTTCGCTGAAGCTTTCTTT

clone_size: NA
v_call: TRBV4-2
j_call: TRBJ1-2
d_call: NA
cdr3_aa: CASSPRLHSGYGYTF
cdr3_nt: TGTGCCAGCAGCCCTCGACTACACTCGGGCTATGGCTACACCTTC

clone_size: NA
v_call: TRBV5-8
j_call: TRBJ1-3
d_call: NA
cdr3_aa: CASTMAGWAGNTIYF
cdr3_nt: TGTGCCAGCACCATGGCAGGGTGGGCTGGAAACACCATATATTTT

clone_size: NA
v_call: TRBV29-1
j_call: TRBJ1-5
d_call: NA
cdr3_aa: CSVLGGEGDQPQHF
cdr3_nt: TGCAGCGTCTTAGGGGGGGAAGGGGATCAGCCCCAGCATTTT

clone_size: NA
v_call: TRBV10-1
j_call: TRBJ2-2
d_call: TRBD1
cdr3_aa: CASRRDSNTGELFF
cdr3_nt: TGCGCCAGCAGGAGGGACAGCAACACCGGGGAGCTGTTTTTT

clone_size: NA
v_call: TRBV7-9
j_call: TRBJ2-2
d_call: TRBD2
cdr3_aa: CASSLADSLATGELFF
cdr3_nt: TGTGCCAGCAGCTTAGCGGACTCACTAGCGACCGGGGAGCTGTTTTTT

clone_size: NA
v_call: TRBV7-6
j_call: TRBJ1-2
d_call: TRBD1
cdr3_aa: CASSLARQGGYGYTF
cdr3_nt: TGTGCCAGCAGCTTAGCGCGGCAGGGGGGCTATGGCTACACCTTC

clone_size: NA
v_call: TRBV5-4
j_call: TRBJ1-3
d_call: TRBD1
cdr3_aa: CASSIGQGASSGNTIYF
cdr3_nt: TGTGCCAGCAGCATAGGACAGGGAGCTAGCTCTGGAAACACCATATATTTT

clone_size: NA
v_call: TRBV7-9
j_call: TRBJ2-7
d_call: NA
cdr3_aa: CASSPPGSGVREQYF
cdr3_nt: TGTGCCAGCAGCCCCCCCGGGTCCGGGGTTAGGGAGCAGTACTTC

clone_size: few
v_call: TRBV29-1
j_call: TRBJ2-3
d_call: NA
cdr3_aa: CSVERGRYSDTQYF
cdr3_nt: TGCAGCGTTGAACGGGGGAGGTACTCAGATACGCAGTATTTT

clone_size: NA
v_call: TRBV5-1
j_call: TRBJ2-2
d_call: NA
cdr3_aa: CASSLRLEAAGELFF
cdr3_nt: TGCGCCAGCAGCTTGAGGCTAGAAGCGGCCGGGGAGCTGTTTTTT

clone_size: NA
v_call: TRBV28
j_call: TRBJ1-5
d_call: TRBD1
cdr3_aa: CASSSSRDRISSNQPQHF
cdr3_nt: TGTGCCAGCAGTTCCTCCCGGGACAGGATTTCTAGCAATCAGCCCCAGCATTTT